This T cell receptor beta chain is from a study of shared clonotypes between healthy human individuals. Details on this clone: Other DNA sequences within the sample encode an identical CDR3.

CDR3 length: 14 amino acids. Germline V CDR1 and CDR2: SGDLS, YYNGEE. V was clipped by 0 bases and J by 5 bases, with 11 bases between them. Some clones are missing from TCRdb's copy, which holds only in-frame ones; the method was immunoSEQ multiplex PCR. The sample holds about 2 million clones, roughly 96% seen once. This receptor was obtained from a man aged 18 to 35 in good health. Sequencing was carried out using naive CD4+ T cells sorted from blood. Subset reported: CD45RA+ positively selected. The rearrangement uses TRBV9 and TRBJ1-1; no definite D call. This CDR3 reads CASSVAGVGTEAFF. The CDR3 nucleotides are TGTGCCAGCAGCGTAGCCGGGGTCGGAACTGAAGCTTTCTTT.